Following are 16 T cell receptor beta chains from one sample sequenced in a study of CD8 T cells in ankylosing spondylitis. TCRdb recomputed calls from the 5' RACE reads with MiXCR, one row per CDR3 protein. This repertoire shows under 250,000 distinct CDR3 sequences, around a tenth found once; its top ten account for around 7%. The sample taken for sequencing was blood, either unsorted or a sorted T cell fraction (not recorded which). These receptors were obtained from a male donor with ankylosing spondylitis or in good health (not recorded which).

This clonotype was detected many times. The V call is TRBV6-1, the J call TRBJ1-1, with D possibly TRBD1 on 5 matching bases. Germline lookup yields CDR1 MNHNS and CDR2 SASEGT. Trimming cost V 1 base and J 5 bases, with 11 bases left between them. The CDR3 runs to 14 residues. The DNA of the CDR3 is TGTGCCAGCAGTGAAGTAGAGGGGAGGACTGAAGCTTTCTTT. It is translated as CASSEVEGRTEAFF.

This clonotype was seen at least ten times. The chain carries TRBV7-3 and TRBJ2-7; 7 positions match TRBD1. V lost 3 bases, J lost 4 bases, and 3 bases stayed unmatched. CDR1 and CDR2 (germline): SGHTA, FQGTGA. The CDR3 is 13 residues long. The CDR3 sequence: CASSFGTEYEQYF. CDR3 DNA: TGTGCCAGCAGCTTCGGGACAGAATACGAGCAGTACTTC.

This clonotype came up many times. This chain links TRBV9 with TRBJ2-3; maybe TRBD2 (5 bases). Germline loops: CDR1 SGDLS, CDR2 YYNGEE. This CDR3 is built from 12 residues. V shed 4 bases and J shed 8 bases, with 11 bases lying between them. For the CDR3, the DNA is TGTGCCAGCAGCCCCTCCCGGGGTACGCAGTATTTT. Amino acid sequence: CASSPSRGTQYF. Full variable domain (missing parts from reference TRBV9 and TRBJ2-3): DSGVTQTPKHLITATGQRVTLRCSPRSGDLSVYWYQQSLDQGLQFLIQYYNGEERAKGNILERFSAQQFPDLHSELNLSSLELGDSALYFCASSPSRGTQYFGPGTRLTVL.

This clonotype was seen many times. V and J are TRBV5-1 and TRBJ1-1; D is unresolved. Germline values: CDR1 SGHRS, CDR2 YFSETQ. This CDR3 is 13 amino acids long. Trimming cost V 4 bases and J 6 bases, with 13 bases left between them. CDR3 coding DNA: TGCGCCAGCAGCGCCATCAAAGGCGCTGAAGCTTTCTTT. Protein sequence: CASSAIKGAEAFF.

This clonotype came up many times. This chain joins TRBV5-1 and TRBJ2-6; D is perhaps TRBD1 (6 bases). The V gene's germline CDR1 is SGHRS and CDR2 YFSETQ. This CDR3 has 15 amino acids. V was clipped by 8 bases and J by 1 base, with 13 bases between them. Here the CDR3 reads CASDRTGSGANVLTF. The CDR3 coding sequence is TGCGCCAGTGACCGAACAGGGTCTGGGGCCAACGTCCTGACTTTC. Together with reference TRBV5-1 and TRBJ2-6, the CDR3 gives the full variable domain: KAGVTQTPRYLIKTRGQQVTLSCSPISGHRSVSWYQQTPGQGLQFLFEYFSETQRNKGNFPGRFSGRQFSNSRSEMNVSTLELGDSALYLCASDRTGSGANVLTFGAGSRLTVL.

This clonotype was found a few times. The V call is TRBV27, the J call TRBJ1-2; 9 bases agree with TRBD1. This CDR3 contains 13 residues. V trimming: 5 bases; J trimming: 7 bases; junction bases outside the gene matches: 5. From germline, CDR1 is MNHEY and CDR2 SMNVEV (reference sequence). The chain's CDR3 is CASSKGTGSGYTF. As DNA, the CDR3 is TGTGCCAGCAGTAAAGGGACAGGGAGTGGCTACACCTTC.

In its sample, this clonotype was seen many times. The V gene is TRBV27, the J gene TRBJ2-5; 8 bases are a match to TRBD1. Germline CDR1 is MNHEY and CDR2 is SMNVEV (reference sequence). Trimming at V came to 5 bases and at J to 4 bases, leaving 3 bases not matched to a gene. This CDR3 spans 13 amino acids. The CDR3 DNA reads TGTGCCAGCAGTCCCAGGGGGCGAGAGACCCAGTACTTC. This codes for CASSPRGRETQYF.

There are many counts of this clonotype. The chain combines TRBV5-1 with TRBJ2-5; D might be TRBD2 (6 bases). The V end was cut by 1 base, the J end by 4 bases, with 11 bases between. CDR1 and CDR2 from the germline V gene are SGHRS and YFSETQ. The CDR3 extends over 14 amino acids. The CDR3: CASSLQLAGETQYF. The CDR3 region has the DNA TGCGCCAGCAGCTTGCAACTAGCCGGAGAGACCCAGTACTTC.

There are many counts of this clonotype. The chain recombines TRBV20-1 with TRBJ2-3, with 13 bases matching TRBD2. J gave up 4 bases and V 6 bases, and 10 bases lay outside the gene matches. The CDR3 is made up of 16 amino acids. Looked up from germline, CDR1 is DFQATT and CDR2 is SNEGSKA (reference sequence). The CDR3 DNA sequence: TGCAGTGCGGACACCGGGACTAGCGGGATAGCAGATACGCAGTATTTT. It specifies CSADTGTSGIADTQYF.

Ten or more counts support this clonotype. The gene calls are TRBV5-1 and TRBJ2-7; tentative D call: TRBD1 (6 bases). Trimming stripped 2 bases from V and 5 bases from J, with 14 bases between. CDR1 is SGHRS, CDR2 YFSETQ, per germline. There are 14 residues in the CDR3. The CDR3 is CASSFQGRMDEQYF. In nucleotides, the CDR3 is TGCGCCAGCAGCTTCCAGGGGCGCATGGACGAGCAGTACTTC.

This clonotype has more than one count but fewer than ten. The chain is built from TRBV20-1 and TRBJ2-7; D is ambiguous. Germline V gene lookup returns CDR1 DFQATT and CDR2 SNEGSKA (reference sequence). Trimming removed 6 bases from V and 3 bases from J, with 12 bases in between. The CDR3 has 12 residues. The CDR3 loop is CSAEIAVYEQYF. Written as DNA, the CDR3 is TGCAGTGCAGAAATAGCCGTCTACGAGCAGTACTTC.

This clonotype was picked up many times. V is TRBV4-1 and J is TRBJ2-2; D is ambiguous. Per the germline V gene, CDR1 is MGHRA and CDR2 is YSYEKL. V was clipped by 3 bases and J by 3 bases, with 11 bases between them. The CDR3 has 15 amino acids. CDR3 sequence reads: CASSQLGPHTGELFF. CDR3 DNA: TGCGCCAGCAGCCAGTTGGGTCCCCACACCGGGGAGCTGTTTTTT.

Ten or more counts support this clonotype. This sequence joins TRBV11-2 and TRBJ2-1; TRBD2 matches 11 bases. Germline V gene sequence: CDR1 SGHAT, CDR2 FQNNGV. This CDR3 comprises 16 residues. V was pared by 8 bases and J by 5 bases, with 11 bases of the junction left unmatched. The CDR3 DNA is TGTGCCAGCGGCCGGGGAACTAGCGGGGGTCACAATGAGCAGTTCTTC. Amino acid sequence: CASGRGTSGGHNEQFF.

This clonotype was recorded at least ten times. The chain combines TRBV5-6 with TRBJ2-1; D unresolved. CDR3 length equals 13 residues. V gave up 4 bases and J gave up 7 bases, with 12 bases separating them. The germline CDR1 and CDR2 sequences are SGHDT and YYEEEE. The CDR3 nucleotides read TGTGCCAGCAGCCGAGCCCCTGATAATGAGCAGTTCTTC. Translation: CASSRAPDNEQFF. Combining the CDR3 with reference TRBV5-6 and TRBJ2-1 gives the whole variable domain DAGVTQSPTHLIKTRGQQVTLRCSPKSGHDTVSWYQQALGQGPQFIFQYYEEEERQRGNFPDRFSGHQFPNYSSELNVNALLLGDSALYLCASSRAPDNEQFFGPGTRLTVL.

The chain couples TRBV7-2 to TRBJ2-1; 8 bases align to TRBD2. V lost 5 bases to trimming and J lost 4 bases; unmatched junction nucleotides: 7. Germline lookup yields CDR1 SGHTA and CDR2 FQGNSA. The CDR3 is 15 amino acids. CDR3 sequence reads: CASSARGGSYNEQFF. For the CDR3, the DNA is TGTGCCAGCAGCGCCCGGGGGGGCAGTTACAATGAGCAGTTCTTC.

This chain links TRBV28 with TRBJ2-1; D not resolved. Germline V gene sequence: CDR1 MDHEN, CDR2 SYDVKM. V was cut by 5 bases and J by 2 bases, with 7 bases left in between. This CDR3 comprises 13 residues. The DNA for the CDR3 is TGTGCCAGCAGTCAGAATCCCTACAATGAGCAGTTCTTC. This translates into CASSQNPYNEQFF.